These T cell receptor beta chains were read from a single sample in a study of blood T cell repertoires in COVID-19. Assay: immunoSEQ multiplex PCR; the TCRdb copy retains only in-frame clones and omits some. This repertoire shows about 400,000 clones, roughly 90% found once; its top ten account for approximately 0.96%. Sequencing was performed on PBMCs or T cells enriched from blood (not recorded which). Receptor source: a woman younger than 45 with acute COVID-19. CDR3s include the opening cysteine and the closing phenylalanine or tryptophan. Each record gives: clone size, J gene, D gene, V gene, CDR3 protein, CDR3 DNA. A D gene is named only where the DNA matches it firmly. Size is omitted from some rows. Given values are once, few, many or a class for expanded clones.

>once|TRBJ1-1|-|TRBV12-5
CASGVSHLGTQAFF
TGTGCTAGTGGTGTCTCGCACCTAGGGACTCAAGCTTTCTTT
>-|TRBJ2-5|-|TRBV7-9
CASSPEGADQETQYF
TGTGCCAGCAGCCCCGAAGGGGCAGATCAAGAGACCCAGTACTTC
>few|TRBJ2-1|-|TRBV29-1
CSVQGGQRSYNEQFF
TGCAGCGTTCAGGGTGGACAGCGCTCCTACAATGAGCAGTTCTTC
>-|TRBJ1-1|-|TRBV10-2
CASSEGNRVNTEAFF
TGCGCCAGCAGTGAAGGAAACAGGGTGAACACTGAAGCTTTCTTT
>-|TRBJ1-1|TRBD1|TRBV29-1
CSVEDPRDSSNMNTEAFF
TGCAGCGTTGAAGACCCCCGGGACAGCTCTAACATGAACACTGAAGCTTTCTTT
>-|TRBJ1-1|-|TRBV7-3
CASSPGGLTEAFF
TGTGCCAGCAGCCCTGGGGGACTCACTGAAGCTTTCTTT
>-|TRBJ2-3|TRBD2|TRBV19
CASSILAGPDTQYF
TGTGCCAGTAGTATACTAGCGGGGCCAGATACGCAGTATTTT
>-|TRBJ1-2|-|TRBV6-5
CASRDRNLYGYTF
TGTGCCAGCAGAGACAGAAACTTATATGGCTACACCTTC
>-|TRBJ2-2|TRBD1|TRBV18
CASSTGTANTGELFF
TGTGCCAGCTCAACCGGGACAGCGAACACCGGGGAGCTGTTTTTT
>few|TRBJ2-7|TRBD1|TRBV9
CASSVGGTGVDEQYF
TGTGCCAGCAGCGTAGGGGGGACAGGGGTAGACGAGCAGTACTTC
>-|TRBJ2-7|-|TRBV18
CASSPVPPRMDEQYF
TGTGCCAGCTCACCAGTTCCCCCCAGGATGGACGAGCAGTACTTC
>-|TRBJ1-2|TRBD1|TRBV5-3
CARSTTGGLGYGYTF
TGTGCCAGAAGCACGACAGGGGGTCTCGGCTATGGCTACACCTTC
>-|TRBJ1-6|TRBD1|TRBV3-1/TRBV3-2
CASSQVGTEYSPLHF
TGTGCCAGCAGCCAAGTGGGGACAGAGTATTCACCCCTCCACTTT
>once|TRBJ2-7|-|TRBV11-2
CASSLRGEGSSYEQYF
TGTGCCAGCAGCTTAAGGGGGGAGGGGAGCTCCTACGAGCAGTACTTC
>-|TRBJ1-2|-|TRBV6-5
CASSLDRYGYTF
TGTGCCAGCAGCCTAGACAGATATGGCTACACCTTC
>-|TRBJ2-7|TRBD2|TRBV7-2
CASSLVASSGGSYEQYF
TGTGCCAGCAGCTTAGTCGCGTCTAGCGGGGGGTCCTACGAGCAGTACTTC
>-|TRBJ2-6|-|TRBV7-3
CASSLRSPGNSGANVLTF
TGTGCCAGCAGCTTAAGGAGCCCGGGGAACTCTGGGGCCAACGTCCTGACTTTC
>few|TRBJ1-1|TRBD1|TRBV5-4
CASSPGQGRDTEAFF
TGTGCCAGCAGTCCGGGACAGGGGCGGGACACTGAAGCTTTCTTT
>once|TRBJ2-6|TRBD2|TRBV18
CASSPSTSGALSGANVLTF
TGTGCCAGCTCACCTTCGACTAGCGGGGCCCTCTCTGGGGCCAACGTCCTGACTTTC
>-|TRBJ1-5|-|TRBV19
CASSSIRNQPQHF
TGTGCCAGTAGTTCCATCCGCAATCAGCCCCAGCATTTT
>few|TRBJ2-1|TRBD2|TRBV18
CASSPRTSGGAFNEQFF
TGTGCCAGCTCACCAAGGACTAGCGGGGGGGCCTTCAATGAGCAGTTCTTC
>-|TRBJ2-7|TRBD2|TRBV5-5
CASSFSSGGADEQYF
TGTGCCAGCAGCTTTTCTAGCGGGGGGGCGGACGAGCAGTACTTC
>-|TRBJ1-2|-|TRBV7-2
CASSWGGSDYGYTF
TGTGCCAGCAGCTGGGGAGGGAGCGACTATGGCTACACCTTC
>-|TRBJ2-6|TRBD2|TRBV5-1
CASSLGWTSVSGANVLTF
TGCGCCAGCAGCTTAGGATGGACTAGCGTCTCTGGGGCCAACGTCCTGACTTTC
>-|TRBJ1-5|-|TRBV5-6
CASSSLKESHSNQPQHF
TGTGCCAGCAGCTCCCTAAAGGAGTCCCATAGCAATCAGCCCCAGCATTTT
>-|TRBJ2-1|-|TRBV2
CASLFATGYNEQFF
TGTGCCAGCCTCTTTGCGACGGGCTACAATGAGCAGTTCTTC
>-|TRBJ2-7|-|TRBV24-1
CATSDMTRFSYEQYF
TGTGCCACCAGTGACATGACACGCTTTTCCTACGAGCAGTACTTC
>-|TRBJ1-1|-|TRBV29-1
CSVDRENTEAFF
TGCAGCGTTGACAGGGAGAACACTGAAGCTTTCTTT
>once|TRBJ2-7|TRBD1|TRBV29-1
CSVVPGQGAREQYF
TGCAGCGTTGTTCCCGGACAGGGGGCGCGGGAGCAGTACTTC
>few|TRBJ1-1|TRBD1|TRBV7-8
CASSLRQGAAEAFF
TGTGCCAGCAGCTTACGCCAGGGGGCCGCTGAAGCTTTCTTT
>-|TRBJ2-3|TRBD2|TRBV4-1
CASSQAPSGGRADTQYF
TGCGCCAGCAGCCAAGCTCCTAGCGGGGGGCGGGCAGATACGCAGTATTTT
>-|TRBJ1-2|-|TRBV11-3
CASSTTSGGYYGYTF
TGTGCCAGCAGCACAACTTCCGGGGGGTACTATGGCTACACCTTC
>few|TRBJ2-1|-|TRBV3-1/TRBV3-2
CASSQESTGCVTGQFF
TGTGCCAGCAGCCAAGAGTCAACAGGGTGCGTGACTGGGCAGTTCTTC
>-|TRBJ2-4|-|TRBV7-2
CASSFGHGNIQYF
TGTGCCAGCAGCTTTGGGCACGGAAACATTCAGTACTTC
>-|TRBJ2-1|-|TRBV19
CASKTGRGIHNEQFF
TGTGCCAGCAAGACGGGGCGGGGTATCCACAATGAGCAGTTCTTC
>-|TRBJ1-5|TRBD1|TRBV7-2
CASSLDRGYSNQPQHF
TGTGCCAGCAGCTTAGACAGGGGATATAGCAATCAGCCCCAGCATTTT
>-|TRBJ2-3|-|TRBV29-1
CSVESGTDTQYF
TGCAGCGTTGAATCCGGGACAGATACGCAGTATTTT
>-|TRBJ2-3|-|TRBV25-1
CASSELASLTDTQYF
TGTGCCAGCAGTGAATTGGCCTCCTTGACAGATACGCAGTATTTT
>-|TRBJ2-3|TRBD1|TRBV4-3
CASSQDVGQGAADTQYF
TGCGCCAGCAGCCAAGATGTGGGACAGGGGGCAGCCGATACGCAGTATTTT
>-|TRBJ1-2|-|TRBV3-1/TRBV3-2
CASSTGFTWGYTF
TGTGCCAGCAGCACGGGATTTACGTGGGGCTACACCTTC
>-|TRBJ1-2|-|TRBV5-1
CASSLAVSGVPYGYTF
TGCGCCAGCAGCTTGGCCGTATCAGGGGTCCCCTATGGCTACACCTTC
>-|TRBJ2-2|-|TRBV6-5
CASISPGGGELFF
TGTGCCAGCATATCACCCGGTGGCGGGGAGCTGTTTTTT